Shown below are 8 T cell receptor beta chains from a single sample sequenced in a study of shared clonotypes between healthy human individuals. Here immunoSEQ multiplex PCR was the method, and the copy in TCRdb shows in-frame clones only, minus some. Altogether under 1,900,000 clones are present, about 98.5% being singletons, with the ten largest covering under 0.45%. Sequenced sample: naive CD4+ T cells sorted from blood. The subset here: CD45RA+ positively selected. These receptors all come from a man aged 30 to 45 in good health.

The chain joins TRBV30 to TRBJ2-1, with D uncertain. CDR1 and CDR2 from the germline V gene are GTSNPN and SVGIG (reference sequence). The CDR3 is 16 amino acids. The germline V and J ends were trimmed by 1 base and 6 bases, with 19 bases remaining between them. The CDR3 sequence: CAWSGSWASPGNEQFF. For the CDR3, the DNA is TGTGCCTGGAGTGGGTCGTGGGCCTCCCCGGGCAATGAGCAGTTCTTC.

Note on this clone: This specimen includes other DNA sequences encoding the same CDR3. This sequence joins TRBV9 and TRBJ2-7, with 7 nucleotides matching TRBD2. Germline CDR1 is SGDLS and CDR2 is YYNGEE. This CDR3 is 14 amino acids long. Unmatched junction bases numbered 5, after V lost 2 bases and J lost 3 bases. This chain's CDR3 is CASSVGSGGYEQYF. The DNA of the CDR3 is TGTGCCAGCAGCGTGGGGTCGGGGGGCTACGAGCAGTACTTC.

V and J are TRBV9 and TRBJ2-2; 9 bases match TRBD1. The CDR3 has 15 amino acids. From germline, CDR1 is SGDLS and CDR2 YYNGEE. Trimming at V came to 3 bases and at J to 5 bases, leaving 5 bases not matched to a gene. DNA of the CDR3: TGTGCCAGCAGCGAGGGGACAGGGAAGACCGGGGAGCTGTTTTTT. This codes for CASSEGTGKTGELFF.

The chain couples TRBV27 to TRBJ1-5; the match to TRBD1 covers 10 bases. The germline gives CDR1 MNHEY, CDR2 SMNVEV (reference sequence). Unmatched junction bases numbered 7, after V lost 8 bases and J lost 0 bases. The CDR3 has 16 residues. CDR3 DNA: TGTGCCAGCCGGGACAGGGGCCTATATAGCAATCAGCCCCAGCATTTT. It translates to CASRDRGLYSNQPQHF.

The genes are TRBV5-1 and TRBJ2-3; 12 bases are shared with TRBD2. This CDR3 is 16 amino acids long. Trimming removed 2 bases from V and 4 bases from J; junction bases left unmatched: 5. CDR1 SGHRS and CDR2 YFSETQ come from the germline V gene. In DNA, the CDR3 is TGCGCCAGCAGCTTTCCGGGACTAGCGGGCGCAGATACGCAGTATTTT. This sequence encodes CASSFPGLAGADTQYF. Full variable domain (outside the CDR3, taken from reference TRBV5-1 and TRBJ2-3): KAGVTQTPRYLIKTRGQQVTLSCSPISGHRSVSWYQQTPGQGLQFLFEYFSETQRNKGNFPGRFSGRQFSNSRSEMNVSTLELGDSALYLCASSFPGLAGADTQYFGPGTRLTVL.

V gene TRBV10-3 combines with J gene TRBJ2-3; TRBD1 is a possible D gene (5 bases). CDR1 is ENHRY and CDR2 is SYGVKD in the germline V gene. The CDR3 is made up of 14 amino acids. The ends were cut back, 5 bases at V and 4 bases at J, with 13 bases in the middle. CDR3 sequence: CAISNLQGADTQYF. The CDR3 DNA follows: TGTGCCATCAGTAACCTCCAGGGTGCAGATACGCAGTATTTT.

The V call is TRBV7-9, the J call TRBJ2-1; no definite D call. The germline V gene encodes CDR1 SEHNR and CDR2 FQNEAQ (reference sequence). V was cut by 7 bases and J by 4 bases, with 8 bases left in between. The CDR3 loop spans 12 amino acids. The CDR3 loop reads CASTPSYNEQFF. Here the CDR3 DNA reads TGTGCCAGCACCCCCTCGTACAATGAGCAGTTCTTC.

V gene TRBV9 combines with J gene TRBJ1-3; 7 nucleotides agree with TRBD1. The CDR3 extends over 17 amino acids. Germline V gives CDR1 SGDLS, CDR2 YYNGEE. The V and J ends lost 1 base and 0 bases, in that order; junction bases with no gene match: 7. The CDR3 region is CASSVSDRVASGNTIYF. In nucleotides, the CDR3 is TGTGCCAGCAGCGTATCAGACAGGGTAGCCTCTGGAAACACCATATATTTT.